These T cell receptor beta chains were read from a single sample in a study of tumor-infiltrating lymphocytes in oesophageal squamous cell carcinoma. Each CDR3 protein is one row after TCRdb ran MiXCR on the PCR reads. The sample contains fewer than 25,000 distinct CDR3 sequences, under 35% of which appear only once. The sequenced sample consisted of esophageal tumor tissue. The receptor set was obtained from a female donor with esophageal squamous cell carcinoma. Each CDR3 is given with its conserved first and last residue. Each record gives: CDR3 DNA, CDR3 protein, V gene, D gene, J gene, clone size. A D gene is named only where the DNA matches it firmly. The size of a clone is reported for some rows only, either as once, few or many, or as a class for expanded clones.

cdr3_nt: TGTGCCAGCAGTGCCAAAAGGGGGGTTTACCCTGGAAACACCATATATTTT; cdr3_aa: CASSAKRGVYPGNTIYF; v_call: TRBV28; d_call: .; j_call: TRBJ1-3; clone_size: many
cdr3_nt: TGCGCCAGCAGTCAACAGGGTAATGAAAAACTGTTTTTT; cdr3_aa: CASSQQGNEKLFF; v_call: TRBV23-1; d_call: .; j_call: TRBJ1-4; clone_size: many
cdr3_nt: TGCGCCAGCAGCTTGGCTCAGCATCAAGAGACCCAGTACTTC; cdr3_aa: CASSLAQHQETQYF; v_call: TRBV5-4; d_call: .; j_call: TRBJ2-5; clone_size: .
cdr3_nt: TGTGCCAGCAGCTTAGATAGGACGGATTACTCGGCGACCCAGTACTTC; cdr3_aa: CASSLDRTDYSATQYF; v_call: TRBV7-6; d_call: .; j_call: TRBJ2-5; clone_size: few
cdr3_nt: TGTGCCAGTACCCATAGCGTACCCTACAATGAGCAGTTCTTC; cdr3_aa: CASTHSVPYNEQFF; v_call: TRBV19; d_call: .; j_call: TRBJ2-1; clone_size: many
cdr3_nt: TGTGCCAGCAGCCCGGGGAGCGGGAAGACCTACGAGCAGTTCTTC; cdr3_aa: CASSPGSGKTYEQFF; v_call: TRBV9; d_call: TRBD2; j_call: TRBJ2-1; clone_size: .
cdr3_nt: TGTGCCAGCAGCCAAGCACTTAAGGGGCGGGGAGCTTTCTTT; cdr3_aa: CASSQALKGRGAFF; v_call: TRBV3-1; d_call: .; j_call: TRBJ1-1; clone_size: many
cdr3_nt: TGCAGTGCTAGCGGCGACTGGCCCGGCTCCTACAATGAGCAGTTCTTC; cdr3_aa: CSASGDWPGSYNEQFF; v_call: TRBV20-1; d_call: .; j_call: TRBJ2-1; clone_size: .
cdr3_nt: TGTGCCAGCAGCCCCGGCGGGGTTGGGGACGGCTACACCTTC; cdr3_aa: CASSPGGVGDGYTF; v_call: TRBV7-3; d_call: .; j_call: TRBJ1-2; clone_size: many
cdr3_nt: TGTGCCAGCAGCCGTTTTGTTGTGACTAGCGCAAACAATGAGCAGTTCTTC; cdr3_aa: CASSRFVVTSANNEQFF; v_call: TRBV7-2; d_call: TRBD2; j_call: TRBJ2-1; clone_size: medium-sized
cdr3_nt: TGTGCCAGCAGTTTTCGGGGGGCGGGAGGGGAGACCCAGTACTTC; cdr3_aa: CASSFRGAGGETQYF; v_call: TRBV28; d_call: TRBD2; j_call: TRBJ2-5; clone_size: many
cdr3_nt: TGTGCCAGCAGCTCCAACAGGGGCTACGAGCAGTACTTC; cdr3_aa: CASSSNRGYEQYF; v_call: TRBV7-6; d_call: TRBD1; j_call: TRBJ2-7; clone_size: few
cdr3_nt: TGTGCCAGCAGCCTCCGGGAGACCCAGTACTTC; cdr3_aa: CASSLRETQYF; v_call: TRBV9; d_call: .; j_call: TRBJ2-5; clone_size: .
cdr3_nt: TGTGCCAGCAGTTTGGGCCTACTAGGTAATGAGCAGTACTTC; cdr3_aa: CASSLGLLGNEQYF; v_call: TRBV12-3/TRBV12-4; d_call: .; j_call: TRBJ2-7; clone_size: many
cdr3_nt: TGTGCCAGCAGCCAAGGACTAGCGGGAGGCTACGAGCAGTACTTC; cdr3_aa: CASSQGLAGGYEQYF; v_call: TRBV3-1; d_call: TRBD2; j_call: TRBJ2-7; clone_size: .
cdr3_nt: TGCAGTGCTAGGGGACCGGGACAGGGCCAAGAGACCCAGTACTTC; cdr3_aa: CSARGPGQGQETQYF; v_call: TRBV20-1; d_call: TRBD1; j_call: TRBJ2-5; clone_size: .
cdr3_nt: TGTGCCAGCAGTTACTCGCACACGTCCATCACCGGGGAGCTGTTTTTT; cdr3_aa: CASSYSHTSITGELFF; v_call: TRBV6-2/TRBV6-3; d_call: .; j_call: TRBJ2-2; clone_size: .
cdr3_nt: TGTGCCAGCAGCTTGGCAGGGTTAACTAATGAAAAACTGTTTTTT; cdr3_aa: CASSLAGLTNEKLFF; v_call: TRBV5-6; d_call: .; j_call: TRBJ1-4; clone_size: .
cdr3_nt: TGTGCCAGCAGTTACCCGCCTGAAGGGAGAGATACGCAGTATTTT; cdr3_aa: CASSYPPEGRDTQYF; v_call: TRBV6-1; d_call: .; j_call: TRBJ2-3; clone_size: .
cdr3_nt: TGCGCCAGCAGCTTGATGAGGGACGCCTCCTACGAGCAGTACTTC; cdr3_aa: CASSLMRDASYEQYF; v_call: TRBV5-1; d_call: .; j_call: TRBJ2-7; clone_size: many
cdr3_nt: TGTGCCAGCAGGAACCCCTACGAGCAGTACTTC; cdr3_aa: CASRNPYEQYF; v_call: TRBV2; d_call: .; j_call: TRBJ2-7; clone_size: many
cdr3_nt: TGTGCCAGCAGTTATTCGGATTGGAATGAGCAGTTCTTC; cdr3_aa: CASSYSDWNEQFF; v_call: TRBV6-2/TRBV6-3; d_call: .; j_call: TRBJ2-1; clone_size: many
cdr3_nt: TGTGCCAGCAGCCGATCCGGGACAGGGATCTATGGCTACACCTTC; cdr3_aa: CASSRSGTGIYGYTF; v_call: TRBV14; d_call: TRBD1; j_call: TRBJ1-2; clone_size: .
cdr3_nt: TGTGCCAGCCTCTTACTGGGCTCTGGGGCCAACGTCCTGACTTTC; cdr3_aa: CASLLLGSGANVLTF; v_call: TRBV28; d_call: .; j_call: TRBJ2-6; clone_size: many
cdr3_nt: TGTGCCAGCAGCCCGGACCTCCGGTCATGGGGGGGCGTAGAGTATGGCTACACCTTC; cdr3_aa: CASSPDLRSWGGVEYGYTF; v_call: TRBV9; d_call: .; j_call: TRBJ1-2; clone_size: .
cdr3_nt: TGTGCCAGCAGTAAAGCGGGTAGCTCCTACAATGAGCAGTTCTTC; cdr3_aa: CASSKAGSSYNEQFF; v_call: TRBV28; d_call: .; j_call: TRBJ2-1; clone_size: medium-sized
cdr3_nt: TGTGCCAGCAGTGAGGGCAGGGGACAGACCCAGTACTTC; cdr3_aa: CASSEGRGQTQYF; v_call: TRBV6-1; d_call: .; j_call: TRBJ2-5; clone_size: .
cdr3_nt: TGTGCCAGCAGTTATGACAGGCGAGTAGGAGGTGAGCAGTTCTTC; cdr3_aa: CASSYDRRVGGEQFF; v_call: TRBV6-1; d_call: .; j_call: TRBJ2-1; clone_size: .
cdr3_nt: TGTGCCAGCAGCTTCATGGGCTCTGGAAACACCATATATTTT; cdr3_aa: CASSFMGSGNTIYF; v_call: TRBV7-3; d_call: .; j_call: TRBJ1-3; clone_size: .
cdr3_nt: TGTGCCAGCAGCTTCGGAAATGAGCAGTTCTTC; cdr3_aa: CASSFGNEQFF; v_call: TRBV7-9; d_call: .; j_call: TRBJ2-1; clone_size: few
cdr3_nt: TGTGCCAGCAGCTTAAACCCAAACGGGCCGGGCAGGAACACTGAAGCTTTCTTT; cdr3_aa: CASSLNPNGPGRNTEAFF; v_call: TRBV7-3; d_call: .; j_call: TRBJ1-1; clone_size: .
cdr3_nt: TGTGCCACCAGTGATGGCAGGGGGTTTGGGGCCAACGTCCTGACTTTC; cdr3_aa: CATSDGRGFGANVLTF; v_call: TRBV24-1; d_call: TRBD1; j_call: TRBJ2-6; clone_size: .
cdr3_nt: TGTGCCAGTAGTATAGACCACGGACTAGCGTCTAGCACAGATACGCAGTATTTT; cdr3_aa: CASSIDHGLASSTDTQYF; v_call: TRBV19; d_call: TRBD2; j_call: TRBJ2-3; clone_size: .
cdr3_nt: TGTGCCAGCAGTTACGGGACAGGGGGCATCTATGGCTACACCTTC; cdr3_aa: CASSYGTGGIYGYTF; v_call: TRBV6-6; d_call: TRBD1; j_call: TRBJ1-2; clone_size: .
cdr3_nt: TGTGCCAGCACCAGGGCAGGGGCTTTCGCGGTCGAGCAGTACTTC; cdr3_aa: CASTRAGAFAVEQYF; v_call: TRBV28; d_call: .; j_call: TRBJ2-7; clone_size: .
cdr3_nt: TGTGCCAGCAGTTCTGACAATGAGCAGTTCTTC; cdr3_aa: CASSSDNEQFF; v_call: TRBV27; d_call: .; j_call: TRBJ2-1; clone_size: many
cdr3_nt: TGTGCCAGCAGCTTAGGTGCCAGGGGGTCAGAGACCCAGTACTTC; cdr3_aa: CASSLGARGSETQYF; v_call: TRBV7-2; d_call: TRBD1; j_call: TRBJ2-5; clone_size: .
cdr3_nt: TGTGCCAGCAGCAAGACCGTCCGGGAGCTGTTTTTT; cdr3_aa: CASSKTVRELFF; v_call: TRBV7-1; d_call: .; j_call: TRBJ2-2; clone_size: .
cdr3_nt: TGTGCCAGCAGCCGTCAGACAAACCAAGAGACCCAGTACTTC; cdr3_aa: CASSRQTNQETQYF; v_call: TRBV7-2; d_call: .; j_call: TRBJ2-5; clone_size: .
cdr3_nt: TGTGCCAGCAGCCAATCTCCGGGACAGGGATATCTTGCCTTC; cdr3_aa: CASSQSPGQGYLAF; v_call: TRBV11-3; d_call: TRBD1; j_call: TRBJ1-2; clone_size: many
cdr3_nt: TGTGCCAGCGCCGGGCATGCCCTCGAGCAGTACTTC; cdr3_aa: CASAGHALEQYF; v_call: TRBV5-8; d_call: .; j_call: TRBJ2-7; clone_size: many
cdr3_nt: TGTGCCAGCAGTACCGCCGGGAATAGCGGGACGGATGAGCAGTTCTTC; cdr3_aa: CASSTAGNSGTDEQFF; v_call: TRBV27; d_call: TRBD2; j_call: TRBJ2-1; clone_size: .
cdr3_nt: TGTGCCAGCAGCAGAACCGAGGGAACTGAAGCTTTCTTT; cdr3_aa: CASSRTEGTEAFF; v_call: TRBV9; d_call: .; j_call: TRBJ1-1; clone_size: many
cdr3_nt: TGTGCCAGCAGCTTAAGCCTAACTAGCGGGAGTTATACGCAGTATTTT; cdr3_aa: CASSLSLTSGSYTQYF; v_call: TRBV7-3; d_call: TRBD2; j_call: TRBJ2-3; clone_size: .